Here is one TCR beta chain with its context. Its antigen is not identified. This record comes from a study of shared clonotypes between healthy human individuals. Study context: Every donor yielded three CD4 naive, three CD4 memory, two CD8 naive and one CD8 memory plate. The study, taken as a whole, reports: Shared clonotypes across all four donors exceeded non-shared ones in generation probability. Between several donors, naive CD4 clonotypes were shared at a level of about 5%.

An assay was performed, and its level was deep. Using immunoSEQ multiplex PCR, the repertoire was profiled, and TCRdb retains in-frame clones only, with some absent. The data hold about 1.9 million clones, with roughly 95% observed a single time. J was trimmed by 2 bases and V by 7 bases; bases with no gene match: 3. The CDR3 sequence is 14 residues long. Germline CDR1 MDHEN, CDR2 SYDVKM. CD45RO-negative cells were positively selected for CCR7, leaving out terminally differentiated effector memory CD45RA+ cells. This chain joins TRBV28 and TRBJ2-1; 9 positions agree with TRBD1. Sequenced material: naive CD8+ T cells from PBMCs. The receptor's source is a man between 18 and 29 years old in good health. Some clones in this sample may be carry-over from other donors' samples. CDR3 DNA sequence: TGTGCCAGCACAAGGACAGGGGCCTACAATGAGCAGTTCTTC. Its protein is CASTRTGAYNEQFF. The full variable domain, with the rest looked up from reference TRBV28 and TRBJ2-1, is DVKVTQSSRYLVKRTGEKVFLECVQDMDHENMFWYRQDPGLGLRLIYFSYDVKMKEKGDIPEGYSVSREKKERFSLILESASTNQTSMYLCASTRTGAYNEQFFGPGTRLTVL.